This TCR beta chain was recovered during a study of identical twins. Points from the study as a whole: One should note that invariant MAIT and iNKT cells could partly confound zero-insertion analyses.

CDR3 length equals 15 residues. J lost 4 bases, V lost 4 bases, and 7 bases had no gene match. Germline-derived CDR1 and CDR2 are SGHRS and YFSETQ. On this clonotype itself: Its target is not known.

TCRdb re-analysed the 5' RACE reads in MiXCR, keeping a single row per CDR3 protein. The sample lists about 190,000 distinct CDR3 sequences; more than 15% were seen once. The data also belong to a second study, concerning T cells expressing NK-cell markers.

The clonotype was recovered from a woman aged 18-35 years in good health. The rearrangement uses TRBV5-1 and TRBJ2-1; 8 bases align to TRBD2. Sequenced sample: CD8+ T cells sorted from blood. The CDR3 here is CASSPRREEYNEQFF. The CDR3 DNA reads TGCGCCAGCAGCCCCCGGCGGGAGGAGTACAATGAGCAGTTCTTC.